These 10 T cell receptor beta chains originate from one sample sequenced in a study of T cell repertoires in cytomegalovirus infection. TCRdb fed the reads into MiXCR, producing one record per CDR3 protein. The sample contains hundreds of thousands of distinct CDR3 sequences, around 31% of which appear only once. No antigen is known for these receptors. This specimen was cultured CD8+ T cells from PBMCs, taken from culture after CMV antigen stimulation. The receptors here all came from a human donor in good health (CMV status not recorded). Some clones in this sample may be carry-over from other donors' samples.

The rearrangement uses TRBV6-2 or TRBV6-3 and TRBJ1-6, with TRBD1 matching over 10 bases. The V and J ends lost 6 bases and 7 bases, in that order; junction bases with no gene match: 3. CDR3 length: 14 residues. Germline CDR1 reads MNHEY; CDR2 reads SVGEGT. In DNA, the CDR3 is TGTGCCAGCAGCGGGACAGGGGAAAATTCACCCCTCCACTTT. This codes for CASSGTGENSPLHF.

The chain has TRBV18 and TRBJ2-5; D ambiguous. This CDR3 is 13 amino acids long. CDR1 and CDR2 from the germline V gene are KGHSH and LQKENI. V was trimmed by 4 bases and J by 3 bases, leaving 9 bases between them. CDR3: CASSLITKETQYF. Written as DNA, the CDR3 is TGTGCCAGCTCACTGATAACTAAAGAGACCCAGTACTTC.

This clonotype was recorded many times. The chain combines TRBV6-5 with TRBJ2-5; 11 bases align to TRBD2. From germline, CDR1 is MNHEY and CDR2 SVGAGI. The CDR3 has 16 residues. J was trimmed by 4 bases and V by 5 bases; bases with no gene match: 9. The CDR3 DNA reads TGTGCCAGCAGTACCATTCTAGCGGGGGGTGTAGAGACCCAGTACTTC. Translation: CASSTILAGGVETQYF.

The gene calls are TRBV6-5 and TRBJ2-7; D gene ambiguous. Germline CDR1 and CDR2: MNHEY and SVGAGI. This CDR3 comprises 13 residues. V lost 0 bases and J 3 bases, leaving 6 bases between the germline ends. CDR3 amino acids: CASSYSIDYEQYF. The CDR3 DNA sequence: TGTGCCAGCAGTTACTCGATCGACTACGAGCAGTACTTC.

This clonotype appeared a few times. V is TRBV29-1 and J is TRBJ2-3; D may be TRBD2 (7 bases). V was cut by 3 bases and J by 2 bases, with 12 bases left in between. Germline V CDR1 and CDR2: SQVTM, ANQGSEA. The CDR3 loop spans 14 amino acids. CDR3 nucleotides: TGCAGCGTTGATCCCGGGGGGCACACAGATACGCAGTATTTT. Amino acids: CSVDPGGHTDTQYF.

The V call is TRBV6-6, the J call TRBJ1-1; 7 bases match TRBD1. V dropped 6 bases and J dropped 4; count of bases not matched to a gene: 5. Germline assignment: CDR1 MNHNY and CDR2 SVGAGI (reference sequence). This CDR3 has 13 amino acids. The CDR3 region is CASREQGTTEAFF. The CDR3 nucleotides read TGTGCCAGCAGAGAACAGGGGACCACTGAAGCTTTCTTT.

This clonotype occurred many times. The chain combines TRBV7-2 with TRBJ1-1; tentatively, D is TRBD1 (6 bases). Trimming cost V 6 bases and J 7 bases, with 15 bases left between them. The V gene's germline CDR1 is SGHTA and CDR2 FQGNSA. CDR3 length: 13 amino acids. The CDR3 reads CASRSTGSYEAFF. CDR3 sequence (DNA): TGTGCCAGCAGATCTACAGGGTCCTATGAAGCTTTCTTT.

The DNA for the CDR3 is TGCAGCGCCAGGACTAGCGGGAACGACGAGCAGTACTTC. Amino acid sequence: CSARTSGNDEQYF. V usage is TRBV29-1 and J usage is TRBJ2-7; TRBD2 matches 12 bases. The CDR3 is 13 residues long. Germline V lookup: CDR1 SQVTM, CDR2 ANQGSEA. After removal of 7 bases from V and 5 bases from J, the junction contained 6 bases not matched to a gene.

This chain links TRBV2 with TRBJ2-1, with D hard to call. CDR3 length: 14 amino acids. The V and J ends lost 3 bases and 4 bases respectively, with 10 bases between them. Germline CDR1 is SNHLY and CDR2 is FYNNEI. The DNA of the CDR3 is TGTGCCAGCAGTGATGGTGAACGGTACAATGAGCAGTTCTTC. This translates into CASSDGERYNEQFF.

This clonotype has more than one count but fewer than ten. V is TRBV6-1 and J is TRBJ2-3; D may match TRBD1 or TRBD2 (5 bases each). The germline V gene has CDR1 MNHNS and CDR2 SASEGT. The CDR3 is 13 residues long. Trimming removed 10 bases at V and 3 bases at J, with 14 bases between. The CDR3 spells CATLGRVTDTQYF. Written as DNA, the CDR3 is TGTGCCACCCTGGGGCGGGTGACAGATACGCAGTATTTT.